This T cell receptor beta chain stems from a study of T cell changes during pregnancy in multiple sclerosis (dated by TCRdb to the late 2010s). Broadly, across the study: The study examined how the T cell repertoire changed over the course of pregnancy in women with multiple sclerosis.

In regard to this clone: No antigen is known for it. No base qualities exist here, and no much larger clone lies one base off it.

The V end loses 2 bases and the J end loses 2 bases, and a stretch of 13 bases separates them. The CDR3 contains 16 residues, cysteine and phenylalanine counted. Of the read, only the CDR3 DNA is kept; its 48 bases are in frame from base 1. Taken from the germline V gene (reference sequence), the CDR1 and CDR2 loops are WNHNN and SYGVQD. The protocol used for the library was the immunoSEQ multiplex PCR assay. TCRdb took over this immuneACCESS table, retaining in-frame rearrangements with V and J assigned. Such tables are incomplete; in checked studies, under half of the missing clones stem from an unresolved V gene, and the remainder is unexplained. The sample includes 55,000 to 80,000 clones, with approximately 93% observed a single time. The ten largest clones capture 3% to 4% of the sample.

The sequence links TRBV10-1 to TRBJ2-4; the D gene is perhaps TRBD1, on 6 matching bases. The sample in question was CD8+ T cells from peripheral blood mononuclear cells, obtained in the second trimester of pregnancy. The source of this sequence is a female donor with multiple sclerosis, enrolled in a pregnancy study. The CDR3 in this case is CASSERGRGPKNIQYF. The DNA sequence is TGCGCCAGCAGTGAGAGGGGCAGGGGTCCCAAAAACATTCAGTACTTC.